This T cell receptor (beta chain) appears in the sequencing data of a study of PD-1 blockade in mismatch repair-deficient tumors. CDR1 and CDR2 (germline): SGHTA, FQGNSA. This CDR3 region has 13 residues. With 4 bases removed from V and 3 bases from J, the gap between germline ends came to 10 bases. Only in-frame clones appear in the TCRdb table, and some are missing; sequencing was by immunoSEQ multiplex PCR. The top ten clones hold over 15% of a sample with 20,000 to 25,000 clones, about four fifths of them seen once. This specimen consisted of peripheral blood, obtained 2 weeks after starting pembrolizumab. This clonotype was obtained from an adult with mismatch repair-deficient cancer. The V gene is TRBV7-2, the J gene TRBJ2-7; maybe TRBD2 (6 bases). Here the CDR3 reads CASSSGLFYEQYF. The CDR3 region has the DNA TGTGCCAGCAGCTCGGGACTTTTCTACGAGCAGTACTTC.